The 10 T cell receptor beta chains below were found in one sample sequenced in a study of blood T cell repertoires in COVID-19. Clones were read by immunoSEQ multiplex PCR, and TCRdb kept only the in-frame ones, dropping some. The data show roughly 300,000 clones, 86% seen once. The sequencing input was peripheral blood. These receptors came from a woman aged 45-65 years with acute or convalescent COVID-19.

This clone was found once. The V call is TRBV7-9, the J call TRBJ2-7; maybe TRBD2 (6 bases). The germline V and J ends were trimmed by 1 base and 5 bases, with 21 bases remaining between them. Germline CDR1 is SEHNR and CDR2 is FQNEAQ (reference sequence). The CDR3 contains 17 residues. CDR3 loop: CASSLVGLGGFINEQYF. CDR3 in DNA: TGTGCCAGCAGCTTAGTGGGGCTGGGGGGATTCATCAACGAGCAGTACTTC.

In nucleotides, the CDR3 is TGTGCCACCAGCAGAGGAACGGAGGACATTCAGTACTTC. Protein sequence: CATSRGTEDIQYF. The J gene is TRBJ2-4, the V gene TRBV15; D possibly corresponds to TRBD2 (5 bases). V dropped 1 base and J dropped 8 bases, with 9 bases sitting between them. Germline CDR1 reads LNHNV; CDR2 reads YYDKDF (reference sequence). CDR3 length equals 13 residues. The whole variable domain, remainder taken from reference TRBV15 and TRBJ2-4, is DAMVIQNPRYQVTQFGKPVTLSCSQTLNHNVMYWYQQKSSQAPKLLFHYYDKDFNNEADTPDNFQSRRPNTSFCFLDIRSPGLGDTAMYLCATSRGTEDIQYFGAGTRLSVL.

CDR3 sequence: CASSSRLASKYNEQFF. The CDR3 nucleotides are TGTGCCAGCAGCTCCAGACTAGCGTCCAAGTACAATGAGCAGTTCTTC. The rearrangement joins TRBV11-2 to TRBJ2-1, with 8 nucleotides matching TRBD2. Unmatched junction bases numbered 9, after V lost 4 bases and J lost 4 bases. The CDR3 covers 16 residues. The germline gives CDR1 SGHAT, CDR2 FQNNGV.

The chain joins TRBV2 to TRBJ2-7; 7 positions agree with TRBD2. The CDR3 runs 16 residues. CDR1 is SNHLY and CDR2 is FYNNEI in the germline V gene. Trimming at V came to 6 bases and at J to 2 bases, leaving 13 bases not matched to a gene. CDR3 region: CASRDTSSGTPYEQYF. The CDR3 DNA sequence: TGTGCCAGCAGGGACACTTCTAGCGGTACTCCCTACGAGCAGTACTTC.

This chain uses TRBV18 with TRBJ2-5; TRBD1 matches at 7 bases. The CDR3 totals 14 residues. V was clipped by 4 bases and J by 7 bases; unmatched bases: 9. CDR1 is KGHSH and CDR2 is LQKENI in the germline V gene. This chain's CDR3 is CASSQGAYDGTQYF. The CDR3 DNA reads as TGTGCCAGCTCACAGGGGGCCTATGATGGGACCCAGTACTTC.

With regard to this clone: Relative to the germline gene, one junction end is altered; a read error may explain this. The V and J genes are TRBV7-8 and TRBJ1-3; D uncertain. Germline assignment: CDR1 SGHVS and CDR2 FQNEAQ. CDR3 length: 15 residues. DNA of the CDR3: TGTGCCAGCAGCCTCCGGAGGACTTTTGGAAAAACCATATATTTT. Translated, it gives CASSLRRTFGKTIYF.

This chain connects TRBV7-7 to TRBJ2-5; possibly TRBD2 for D (6 bases). The V and J ends lost 1 base and 5 bases respectively, with 8 bases between them. From germline, CDR1 is SSHAT and CDR2 FNYEAQ (reference sequence). The CDR3 covers 13 residues. The CDR3 here is CASSLDLAETQYF. In DNA form, the CDR3 reads TGTGCCAGCAGCTTAGATCTAGCGGAGACCCAGTACTTC.

A single count supports this clone. The chain employs TRBV7-2 and TRBJ1-4; 7 nucleotides line up with TRBD1. The CDR3 extends over 14 amino acids. V lost 4 bases and J lost 8; bases outside the gene matches: 7. From germline, CDR1 is SGHTA and CDR2 FQGNSA. In DNA, the CDR3 is TGTGCCAGCAGCTGGGGACAGTTTAGGGAAAAACTGTTTTTT. The encoded protein is CASSWGQFREKLFF.

V is TRBV29-1 and J is TRBJ1-1; 11 bases are shared with TRBD1. Germline loops: CDR1 SQVTM, CDR2 ANQGSEA. V lost 7 bases and J lost 10; bases outside the gene matches: 8. There are 12 residues in the CDR3. DNA for the CDR3: TGCAGCGCCGACGGACAGGGGGCGAGAGCTTTCTTT. Its protein product is CSADGQGARAFF.

The chain combines TRBV7-2 with TRBJ1-1; 8 bases agree with TRBD1. V was pared by 5 bases and J by 4 bases, with 9 bases of the junction left unmatched. This CDR3 has 15 residues. Germline values: CDR1 SGHTA, CDR2 FQGNSA. The CDR3 spells CASSPRTGWGTEAFF. The CDR3 coding sequence is TGTGCCAGCAGCCCCCGGACAGGGTGGGGCACTGAAGCTTTCTTT.